These 27 T cell receptor beta chains came from one sample sequenced in a study of shared clonotypes between healthy human individuals. Naive CD8 cells were CD45RO-negative, positively selected for CCR7, excluding terminally differentiated effector memory CD45RA+ cells. Sequencing used immunoSEQ multiplex PCR; TCRdb keeps in-frame clones, though not all of them. The repertoire holds fewer than 1 million clones, with roughly 96% as singletons. The sample taken for sequencing was naive CD8+ T cells sorted from blood. Every receptor here comes from a man younger than 40 in good health.

This chain connects TRBV7-9 to TRBJ2-6; D may be TRBD2 (5 bases). Trimming removed 5 bases from V and 4 bases from J, with 15 bases in between. The CDR3 runs 16 residues. The germline CDR1 and CDR2 sequences are SEHNR and FQNEAQ (reference sequence). As DNA, the CDR3 is TGTGCCAGCAGCCGCGGGTTGGGATCAGGGGCCAACGTCCTGACTTTC. It encodes CASSRGLGSGANVLTF.

V gene TRBV27 combines with J gene TRBJ1-2; possible D gene TRBD1, 5 bases. Trimming cost V 1 base and J 4 bases, with 13 bases left between them. Germline V lookup: CDR1 MNHEY, CDR2 SMNVEV (reference sequence). CDR3 length equals 15 residues. Written as DNA, the CDR3 is TGTGCCAGCAGTTTATTTGCGGGGCTAGGCTATGGCTACACCTTC. Residues: CASSLFAGLGYGYTF.

The V call is TRBV10-3, the J call TRBJ2-1; 11 bases agree with TRBD2. Germline V gene data show CDR1 as ENHRY and CDR2 as SYGVKD. The V gene end was trimmed by 6 bases and the J gene end by 3 bases; junction bases not matched to a gene: 13. The CDR3 totals 18 residues. The CDR3 loop is CAIRTTSGTSGLYNEQFF. The CDR3 nucleotides are TGTGCCATCAGGACTACTTCCGGGACTAGCGGACTCTACAATGAGCAGTTCTTC.

This sequence joins TRBV4-1 and TRBJ1-1; 8 bases are shared with TRBD1. V lost 6 bases and J lost 4; bases outside the gene matches: 7. This CDR3 region has 14 residues. Germline V gene data show CDR1 as MGHRA and CDR2 as YSYEKL. The CDR3 sequence is CASSPGGAGTEAFF. In nucleotides, the CDR3 is TGCGCCAGCAGTCCAGGGGGCGCGGGCACTGAAGCTTTCTTT.

J is TRBJ2-7 and V is TRBV6-5; TRBD1 agrees at 7 bases. Germline-derived CDR1 and CDR2 are MNHEY and SVGAGI. The length of the CDR3 is 14 residues. V shed 0 bases, J shed 5 bases, and the junction held 4 bases outside the gene matches. CDR3 residues: CASSYSATGDEQYF. In DNA, the CDR3 is TGTGCCAGCAGTTACTCGGCTACAGGGGACGAGCAGTACTTC.

This chain joins TRBV5-1 and TRBJ2-1; 10 bases fit TRBD2. Germline CDR1 is SGHRS and CDR2 is YFSETQ. V lost 6 bases to trimming and J lost 4 bases; unmatched junction nucleotides: 7. CDR3 size: 15 residues. CDR3 sequence reads: CASKQGTSEYNEQFF. CDR3 sequence (DNA): TGCGCCAGCAAACAGGGGACTAGCGAGTACAATGAGCAGTTCTTC.

As to this clone: One end of the junction is discordant with germline, which a read error may explain. Other DNA sequences in this sample translate to the same CDR3. V and J are TRBV9 and TRBJ2-1, with D unclear. The length of the CDR3 is 11 residues. Looked up from germline, CDR1 is SGDLS and CDR2 is YYNGEE. The CDR3 nucleotides read TGTGCCAGCAGTGTAGAAGATGAGCAGTTCTTC. Its protein product is CASSVEDEQFF.

The CDR3 loop is CASSPSEVQETQYF. The DNA of the CDR3 is TGTGCCAGCAGCCCCTCGGAGGTCCAAGAGACCCAGTACTTC. The rearrangement joins TRBV11-2 to TRBJ2-5; D may be TRBD2 (5 bases). V dropped 5 bases and J dropped 1 base, with 11 bases sitting between them. Germline V gives CDR1 SGHAT, CDR2 FQNNGV. This CDR3 region has 14 residues.

The genes are TRBV7-9 and TRBJ2-1, with D perhaps TRBD2 (5 bases). V was cut by 5 bases and J by 0 bases, with 8 bases left in between. Per germline, CDR1 SEHNR and CDR2 FQNEAQ (reference sequence). The CDR3 totals 14 residues. CDR3 residues: CASSHGSSYNEQFF. Here the CDR3 DNA reads TGTGCCAGCAGCCATGGGAGCTCCTACAATGAGCAGTTCTTC.

The V and J genes are TRBV27 and TRBJ2-1, with D unresolved. Germline CDR1 and CDR2: MNHEY and SMNVEV (reference sequence). Trimming pared 5 bases from V and 6 bases from J, leaving 14 bases between. This CDR3 spans 14 amino acids. CDR3 in amino acids: CASSHIRVGNEQFF. CDR3 in DNA: TGTGCCAGCAGTCATATACGGGTTGGCAATGAGCAGTTCTTC.

The chain recombines TRBV11-2 with TRBJ1-2; D gene uncertain. The ends were cut back, 5 bases at V and 3 bases at J, with 13 bases in the middle. This CDR3 has 14 residues. Germline values: CDR1 SGHAT, CDR2 FQNNGV. CDR3 nucleotide sequence: TGTGCCAGCAGCCCGACGATCGGAGACTATGGCTACACCTTC. Its protein product is CASSPTIGDYGYTF.

The genes are TRBV29-1 and TRBJ1-1; a weak D match, TRBD1 (6 bases). Germline V gene sequence: CDR1 SQVTM, CDR2 ANQGSEA. The CDR3 has 13 residues. The germline V and J ends were trimmed by 7 bases and 0 bases, with 12 bases remaining between them. The CDR3 here is CSAPGGLNTEAFF. The DNA of the CDR3 is TGCAGCGCCCCGGGGGGGCTGAACACTGAAGCTTTCTTT.

The gene calls are TRBV7-2 and TRBJ2-7, with a possible D match to TRBD2 (5 bases). Germline assignment: CDR1 SGHTA and CDR2 FQGNSA. The V gene lost 5 bases and the J gene lost 7 bases, with 12 bases spanning the gap. The CDR3 loop spans 12 amino acids. The CDR3 region has the DNA TGTGCCAGCAGCCCATTCCCGGGGGAGCAGTACTTC. Protein sequence: CASSPFPGEQYF.

The V and J genes are TRBV7-6 and TRBJ2-7, with 8 bases fitting TRBD1. The trim removed 5 bases at V and 4 bases at J, leaving 13 bases unmatched. Germline CDR1 reads SGHVS; CDR2 reads FNYEAQ. CDR3 size: 16 residues. CDR3 coding DNA: TGTGCCAGCAGCGAAGGGATAGGGACAGGAATGTACGAGCAGTACTTC. Amino acid sequence: CASSEGIGTGMYEQYF.

This clone was seen just once. The chain combines TRBV5-4 with TRBJ1-1; D perhaps matches TRBD1 (6 bases). CDR1 is SGHNT and CDR2 is YYREEE in the germline V gene (reference sequence). The CDR3 sequence is 14 residues long. V lost 4 bases, J lost 4 bases, and 14 bases lay in between. The CDR3, as DNA: TGTGCCAGCAGCGAATACAGGGTTCCCACTGAAGCTTTCTTT. Translation gives CASSEYRVPTEAFF.

The chain joins TRBV9 to TRBJ1-4; D remains unclear. V was clipped by 4 bases and J by 5 bases, with 12 bases between them. CDR1 SGDLS and CDR2 YYNGEE come from the germline V gene. The length of the CDR3 is 14 residues. CDR3 sequence reads: CASSSGVANEKLFF. In nucleotides, the CDR3 is TGTGCCAGCAGCTCTGGGGTGGCCAATGAAAAACTGTTTTTT.

This chain joins TRBV7-7 and TRBJ2-7, with a weak D call TRBD2 (5 bases). The CDR3 spans 15 residues. The germline V gene has CDR1 SSHAT and CDR2 FNYEAQ (reference sequence). Trimming left V 1 base short and J 3 bases short, with 13 bases between. The CDR3 here is CASSLESGLNYEQYF. The CDR3 nucleotides read TGTGCCAGCAGCTTAGAAAGCGGCCTAAACTACGAGCAGTACTTC.

The J gene is TRBJ2-2, the V gene TRBV6-1, with D possibly TRBD2 on 5 matching bases. Trimming pared 5 bases from V and 1 base from J, leaving 11 bases between. Germline V gene sequence: CDR1 MNHNS, CDR2 SASEGT. The CDR3 has 15 amino acids. The CDR3 DNA reads as TGTGCCAGCAGTCGACTACCCCTGAACACCGGGGAGCTGTTTTTT. Encoded protein: CASSRLPLNTGELFF.

On this clone itself: The same CDR3 is also encoded by other DNA sequences in this sample. The chain uses TRBV19 and TRBJ2-7, with 8 bases identical to TRBD1. The germline V gene encodes CDR1 LNHDA and CDR2 SQIVND (reference sequence). V lost 3 bases to trimming and J lost 3 bases; unmatched junction nucleotides: 4. This CDR3 is built from 14 residues. CDR3 coding DNA: TGTGCCAGTAGTATCCTCGGACAGGGCTACGAGCAGTACTTC. It specifies CASSILGQGYEQYF.

With regard to this clone: The sample has other DNA sequences that encode this CDR3 too. The chain uses TRBV5-4 and TRBJ2-7; D is unresolved. Germline CDR1 is SGHNT and CDR2 is YYREEE (reference sequence). The CDR3 length is 12 residues. Trimming took off 0 bases at V and 5 bases at J, with 6 bases between the two ends. The CDR3 region is CASSLGVNEQYF. For the CDR3, the DNA is TGTGCCAGCAGCTTGGGGGTAAACGAGCAGTACTTC.

The chain carries TRBV6-6 and TRBJ2-5; 8 bases line up with TRBD1. This CDR3 is 15 amino acids long. V lost 7 bases to trimming and J lost 2 bases; unmatched junction nucleotides: 9. Germline assignment: CDR1 MNHNY and CDR2 SVGAGI (reference sequence). This CDR3 reads CASKFGTGYQETQYF. In DNA form, the CDR3 reads TGTGCCAGCAAATTCGGGACAGGTTATCAAGAGACCCAGTACTTC.

The chain carries TRBV14 and TRBJ2-7, with D unclear. Germline CDR1 and CDR2: SGHDN and FVKESK. The V gene lost 5 bases and the J gene lost 4 bases, with 12 bases spanning the gap. CDR3 size: 13 residues. This chain's CDR3 is CASSSRSKYEQYF. Written as DNA, the CDR3 is TGTGCCAGCAGCTCCCGGAGTAAGTACGAGCAGTACTTC. Full variable domain (missing parts from reference TRBV14 and TRBJ2-7): EAGVTQFPSHSVIEKGQTVTLRCDPISGHDNLYWYRRVMGKEIKFLLHFVKESKQDESGMPNNRFLAERTGGTYSTLKVQPAELEDSGVYFCASSSRSKYEQYFGPGTRLTVT.

V gene TRBV15 combines with J gene TRBJ2-7, with D possibly being TRBD2 (5 bases). The CDR3 sequence is 15 residues long. Trimming stripped 5 bases from V and 5 bases from J, with 19 bases between. Germline loops: CDR1 LNHNV, CDR2 YYDKDF (reference sequence). The CDR3 here is CATSGVGVHGDEQYF. The CDR3 nucleotides are TGTGCCACCAGCGGAGTCGGGGTCCACGGCGACGAGCAGTACTTC.

This clone was found once. This chain joins TRBV6-6 and TRBJ1-1, with TRBD1 as a possible D gene (5 bases). The CDR3 spans 15 residues. V dropped 4 bases and J dropped 0 bases, with 12 bases sitting between them. Germline values: CDR1 MNHNY, CDR2 SVGAGI (reference sequence). CDR3 DNA sequence: TGTGCCAGCAGTTTCAGGGCCCCCATGAACACTGAAGCTTTCTTT. It is translated as CASSFRAPMNTEAFF.

A word on this clone: Other DNA sequences within the sample encode an identical CDR3. This chain links TRBV27 with TRBJ2-7; no clear D. The germline V gene encodes CDR1 MNHEY and CDR2 SMNVEV (reference sequence). The CDR3 has 10 amino acids. V dropped 4 bases and J dropped 2 bases, with 0 bases sitting between them. CDR3 sequence: CASSSYEQYF. The CDR3 DNA sequence: TGTGCCAGCAGTTCCTACGAGCAGTACTTC.

CDR3 bases: TGTGCCAGCAGCCCCGGGACTAGCCCCTACGAGCAGTACTTC. Translated, it gives CASSPGTSPYEQYF. The rearrangement links TRBV9 to TRBJ2-7, with 9 bases lining up with TRBD2. CDR1 is SGDLS, CDR2 YYNGEE, per germline. This CDR3 comprises 14 residues. The V gene end was trimmed by 4 bases and the J gene end by 2 bases; junction bases not matched to a gene: 4. Complete variable domain (other parts from reference TRBV9 and TRBJ2-7): DSGVTQTPKHLITATGQRVTLRCSPRSGDLSVYWYQQSLDQGLQFLIQYYNGEERAKGNILERFSAQQFPDLHSELNLSSLELGDSALYFCASSPGTSPYEQYFGPGTRLTVT.

V is TRBV7-9 and J is TRBJ2-7; D remains ambiguous. Germline lookup yields CDR1 SEHNR and CDR2 FQNEAQ (reference sequence). The CDR3 spans 14 residues. The ends were cut back, 4 bases at V and 2 bases at J, with 12 bases in the middle. The CDR3, as DNA: TGTGCCAGCAGCTCAAAGACGGACCCCTACGAGCAGTACTTC. It specifies CASSSKTDPYEQYF.